The clone carrying this T cell receptor beta chain was seen a handful of times. The record originates from a study of spatial heterogeneity in lung cancer. About the study: A unique TCR and UMI combination showed up more than ten times in raw reads, on average.

CDR3 size: 14 residues. The ends were cut back, 2 bases at V and 5 bases at J, with 9 bases in the middle. CDR1 is MGHDK, CDR2 SYGVNS, per germline. TCR cDNA molecules each had a unique molecular identifier. TCRdb ran MiXCR on the 5' RACE reads and lists one entry per CDR3 protein. The sample holds 75,000 to 85,000 distinct CDR3 sequences, 15% to 20% seen once. Time point here: sample taken at primary tumor resection. Whole RNA obtained from tumor, nontumor lung or frozen PBMC underwent sequencing without sorting. Sequencing used PBMCs, obtained at surgery. The chain links TRBV25-1 to TRBJ2-2; TRBD1 or TRBD2 may be the D gene (5 bases each). This receptor was taken from a male donor with early-stage non-small cell lung cancer. This CDR3 reads CASSEPGRTGELFF. In nucleotides, the CDR3 is TGTGCCAGCAGTGAACCGGGACGGACCGGGGAGCTGTTTTTT.